This TCR beta chain came from a study of blood T cell repertoires in COVID-19. The CDR3 covers 13 residues. V was clipped by 2 bases and J by 14 bases; unmatched bases: 9. Looked up from germline, CDR1 is MNHEY and CDR2 is SVGAGI. Measured with immunoSEQ multiplex PCR; TCRdb has only the in-frame clones, and not every one. Among 250,000 to 300,000 clones listed, 86% were seen once. The sequenced sample consisted of peripheral blood. This clonotype originated in a woman in her 30s with COVID-19, enrolled during active disease. This chain links TRBV6-5 with TRBJ1-3, with 7 bases fitting TRBD1. The CDR3 nucleotides read TGTGCCAGCAGTTACGCAGAGGGACAGCTCGTATATTTT. This gives the protein CASSYAEGQLVYF.